This entry lists 23 T cell receptor beta chains sequenced from one sample in a study of shared clonotypes between healthy human individuals. TCRdb keeps only in-frame clones here, not all; method: immunoSEQ multiplex PCR. Found here are roughly 2.2 million clones, more than 80% of them singletons; the top ten hold 0.35% to 0.45%. Sequencing was carried out using naive CD4+ T cells from PBMCs. Subset defined: CD45RA+ positively selected. Every receptor here comes from a man aged 18 to 35 in good health. Some clones in this sample may be carry-over from other donors' samples.

This sequence joins TRBV2 and TRBJ2-1, with 16 bases aligning to TRBD2. This CDR3 has 18 amino acids. The J segment lost 2 bases and the V segment lost 6 bases, leaving 7 bases of the junction unmatched. Germline V gene data show CDR1 as SNHLY and CDR2 as FYNNEI. CDR3 nucleotide sequence: TGTGCCAGCAGGGCCGGGACTAGCGGGAGGGCCCCCTACAATGAGCAGTTCTTC. This translates into CASRAGTSGRAPYNEQFF. The full variable domain, completed using reference TRBV2 and TRBJ2-1, is EPEVTQTPSHQVTQMGQEVILRCVPISNHLYFYWYRQILGQKVEFLVSFYNNEISEKSEIFDDQFSVERPDGSNFTLKIRSTKLEDSAMYFCASRAGTSGRAPYNEQFFGPGTRLTVL.

The CDR3: CASSPPRPRHGQPQHF. The CDR3 bases are TGCGCCAGCAGCCCACCCCGGCCTAGGCACGGTCAGCCCCAGCATTTT. The chain combines TRBV23-1 with TRBJ1-5, with D uncertain. TRBV23-1 has ORF status, its function being uncertain. There are 16 residues in the CDR3. The V and J ends lost 6 bases and 6 bases respectively, with 21 bases between them.

This chain joins TRBV7-9 and TRBJ1-2; no clear D. Looked up from germline, CDR1 is SEHNR and CDR2 is FQNEAQ (reference sequence). Trimming stripped 2 bases from V and 0 bases from J, with 4 bases between. This CDR3 is built from 13 residues. The CDR3 loop reads CASSLSSNYGYTF. The CDR3 DNA reads TGTGCCAGCAGCTTATCCTCTAACTATGGCTACACCTTC. The whole variable domain, filled in from reference TRBV7-9 and TRBJ1-2, reads DTGVSQNPRHKITKRGQNVTFRCDPISEHNRLYWYRQTLGQGPEFLTYFQNEAQLEKSRLLSDRFSAERPKGSFSTLEIQRTEQGDSAMYLCASSLSSNYGYTFGSGTRLTVV.

This clone was seen a single time. J is TRBJ2-5 and V is TRBV7-2; D is ambiguous. Between the trimmed V and J ends, which lost 2 bases and 6 bases, there was a span of 19 bases. The CDR3 has 16 amino acids. The germline gives CDR1 SGHTA, CDR2 FQGNSA. This CDR3 is CASSLLGRLDLQTQYF. CDR3 DNA sequence: TGTGCCAGCAGCTTACTGGGTCGGCTAGATCTTCAGACCCAGTACTTC.

The gene calls are TRBV7-7 and TRBJ2-5; 13 bases match TRBD2. The CDR3 has 18 amino acids. The ends lost 1 base at V and 5 bases at J; junction bases unmatched: 10. Germline V gives CDR1 SSHAT, CDR2 FNYEAQ (reference sequence). DNA of the CDR3: TGTGCCAGCAGCTTAGGGGTTACCGGGACTAGCGGGATGGAGACCCAGTACTTC. Its protein is CASSLGVTGTSGMETQYF.

The genes are TRBV11-3 and TRBJ1-1, with D unclear. The V gene's germline CDR1 is SGHNT and CDR2 YENEEA. The CDR3 runs to 13 residues. The germline V and J ends were trimmed by 4 bases and 4 bases, with 10 bases remaining between them. In DNA form, the CDR3 reads TGTGCCAGCAGCTCCACGGGGAGCACTGAAGCTTTCTTT. It codes for CASSSTGSTEAFF.

The chain carries TRBV5-4 and TRBJ1-4, with 7 bases aligning to TRBD1. CDR3 length: 14 amino acids. Germline CDR1 is SGHNT and CDR2 is YYREEE (reference sequence). V was pared by 4 bases and J by 3 bases, with 3 bases of the junction left unmatched. The CDR3 spells CASSRQGPNEKLFF. In nucleotides, the CDR3 is TGTGCCAGCAGCCGACAGGGACCTAATGAAAAACTGTTTTTT.

The rearrangement links TRBV7-2 to TRBJ2-1; D gene unclear. The CDR3 is 18 amino acids. V was cut by 0 bases and J by 2 bases, with 17 bases left in between. CDR1 and CDR2 from the germline V gene are SGHTA and FQGNSA. The CDR3 spells CASSLAMRVGSAYNEQFF. CDR3 sequence (DNA): TGTGCCAGCAGCTTAGCCATGCGTGTAGGATCGGCCTACAATGAGCAGTTCTTC.

A note on this clone: The same CDR3 is also encoded by other DNA sequences in this sample. CDR3 amino acids: CASSLKDTQYF. The CDR3 DNA reads TGCGCCAGCAGCTTAAAAGATACGCAGTATTTT. The V and J genes are TRBV5-1 and TRBJ2-3; no definite D call. Germline CDR1 and CDR2: SGHRS and YFSETQ. The V end was cut by 2 bases, the J end by 5 bases, with 3 bases between. This CDR3 has 11 residues.

Remarks on this clone: Other DNA sequences in this specimen translate into the identical CDR3. The chain links TRBV5-1 to TRBJ1-5, with TRBD1 matching over 7 bases. After removal of 3 bases from V and 0 bases from J, the junction contained 3 bases not matched to a gene. The CDR3 is 15 residues long. Germline V lookup: CDR1 SGHRS, CDR2 YFSETQ. Written as DNA, the CDR3 is TGCGCCAGCAGCTGGACAGGTCATAGCAATCAGCCCCAGCATTTT. It translates to CASSWTGHSNQPQHF.

Details on this clone: The same CDR3 is also encoded by other DNA sequences in this sample. V gene TRBV5-1 combines with J gene TRBJ2-2; 9 bases map to TRBD2. The CDR3 extends over 16 amino acids. CDR1 is SGHRS, CDR2 YFSETQ, per germline. The V gene end was trimmed by 0 bases and the J gene end by 0 bases; junction bases not matched to a gene: 0. The CDR3 reads CASSLGLAANTGELFF. The CDR3 DNA sequence: TGCGCCAGCAGCTTGGGACTAGCGGCGAACACCGGGGAGCTGTTTTTT.

This clone turned up a few times. The chain links TRBV7-9 to TRBJ1-5; D is perhaps TRBD1 (5 bases). This CDR3 has 13 residues. The V and J ends lost 4 bases and 7 bases respectively, with 11 bases between them. CDR1 is SEHNR and CDR2 is FQNEAQ in the germline V gene (reference sequence). The CDR3 reads CASSYGTGQPQHF. CDR3 bases: TGTGCCAGCAGCTATGGGACGGGACAGCCCCAGCATTTT.

This clone was observed a single time. V and J are TRBV7-3 and TRBJ2-1; 10 positions agree with TRBD2. Unmatched junction bases numbered 7, after V lost 2 bases and J lost 9 bases. CDR1 SGHTA and CDR2 FQGTGA come from the germline V gene. The length of the CDR3 is 15 residues. The CDR3 nucleotides read TGTGCCAGCAGCTTATCTAGCGGGAGCGGCAGTGAGCAGTTCTTC. Translation: CASSLSSGSGSEQFF.

The chain uses TRBV4-1 and TRBJ2-7; TRBD2 is a possible D gene (6 bases). This CDR3 is 16 amino acids long. CDR1 MGHRA and CDR2 YSYEKL come from the germline V gene. V lost 1 base and J 4 bases, leaving 17 bases between the germline ends. DNA for the CDR3: TGCGCCAGCAGCCAAGGGGGACGGACTAAGGATTACGAGCAGTACTTC. This sequence encodes CASSQGGRTKDYEQYF.

This chain joins TRBV6-5 and TRBJ2-2; no reliable D call. CDR1 and CDR2 (germline): MNHEY, SVGAGI. Trimming stripped 2 bases from V and 6 bases from J, with 13 bases between. This CDR3 spans 15 amino acids. This chain's CDR3 is CASSYRPRRPGELFF. CDR3 bases: TGTGCCAGCAGTTACAGACCGAGGCGGCCCGGGGAGCTGTTTTTT.

Regarding this clone: This same CDR3 is encoded by further DNA sequences in the sample. J is TRBJ2-6 and V is TRBV29-1; tentatively, D is TRBD1 (5 bases). Germline V CDR1 and CDR2: SQVTM, ANQGSEA. The CDR3 sequence is 12 residues long. V was clipped by 7 bases and J by 4 bases, with 8 bases between them. CDR3 coding DNA: TGCAGCGCAGGGTCCGGGGCCAACGTCCTGACTTTC. Amino acids: CSAGSGANVLTF.

V is TRBV5-8 and J is TRBJ2-7; 11 bases map to TRBD2. Trimming at V came to 9 bases and at J to 2 bases, leaving 4 bases not matched to a gene. Germline CDR1 SGHTS, CDR2 YDEGEE. This CDR3 has 13 amino acids. CDR3 in DNA: TGTGCCAACCGACTAGCGGGAACCTACGAGCAGTACTTC. Its protein product is CANRLAGTYEQYF.

The chain has TRBV27 and TRBJ1-4; maybe TRBD1 (5 bases). Trimming shortened V by 3 bases and J by 8 bases, and 22 bases separated the two germline ends. The germline gives CDR1 MNHEY, CDR2 SMNVEV (reference sequence). The CDR3 extends over 17 amino acids. CDR3 bases: TGTGCCAGCAGTTTGGACGGGGCGGCGAGGGAGTACGAAAAACTGTTTTTT. This sequence encodes CASSLDGAAREYEKLFF. The whole variable domain, filled in from reference TRBV27 and TRBJ1-4, reads EAQVTQNPRYLITVTGKKLTVTCSQNMNHEYMSWYRQDPGLGLRQIYYSMNVEVTDKGDVPEGYKVSRKEKRNFPLILESPSPNQTSLYFCASSLDGAAREYEKLFFGSGTQLSVL.

This clone was picked up a small number of times. The junction departs from germline at one end; a sequencing error may be responsible. This rearrangement joins TRBV10-3 to TRBJ2-7; a possible D gene is TRBD2 (5 bases). The CDR3 contains 12 residues. CDR1 is ENHRY, CDR2 SYGVKD, per germline. In nucleotides, the CDR3 is TGTGCCATCAGTGAGTCCGGGATAAGGGATCTGTGG. Translation gives CAISESGIRDLW.

The V and J genes are TRBV28 and TRBJ1-2, with TRBD1 as a possible D gene (5 bases). The CDR3 extends over 14 amino acids. Germline CDR1 MDHEN, CDR2 SYDVKM. V was pared by 3 bases and J by 4 bases, with 12 bases between. The chain's CDR3 is CASSLQTAPYGYTF. The CDR3 DNA sequence: TGTGCCAGCAGTTTGCAGACAGCCCCCTATGGCTACACCTTC.

The chain has TRBV28 and TRBJ1-2; TRBD1 matches at 10 bases. The CDR3 has 16 amino acids. J lost 0 bases, V lost 2 bases, and 3 bases had no gene match. The V gene's germline CDR1 is MDHEN and CDR2 SYDVKM. CDR3 sequence: CASSLDRGPTNYGYTF. CDR3 DNA sequence: TGTGCCAGCAGTTTAGACAGGGGGCCAACTAACTATGGCTACACCTTC.

This clone was seen once. The chain has TRBV6-1 and TRBJ1-1, with D maybe TRBD1 (6 bases). The CDR3 extends over 14 amino acids. V lost 3 bases to trimming and J lost 0 bases, with 8 bases between them. Germline CDR1 is MNHNS and CDR2 is SASEGT. CDR3 bases: TGTGCCAGCAGTGACACAGGGATGAACACTGAAGCTTTCTTT. Translating gives CASSDTGMNTEAFF.

The chain employs TRBV5-8 and TRBJ1-1; 7 positions match TRBD1. Germline CDR1 and CDR2: SGHTS and YDEGEE. The CDR3 extends over 12 amino acids. The trim removed 3 bases at V and 7 bases at J, leaving 3 bases unmatched. The CDR3 is CASSWRDSEAFF. The CDR3 DNA sequence: TGTGCCAGCAGCTGGAGGGACAGTGAAGCTTTCTTT.